These 10 T cell receptor beta chains were sequenced from one sample in a study of shared clonotypes between healthy human individuals. Here immunoSEQ multiplex PCR was the method, and the copy in TCRdb shows in-frame clones only, minus some. The sample lists roughly 2 million clones; about 95% were seen once. Specimen: naive CD4+ T cells sorted from blood. Stated subset: CD45RA+ positively selected. The receptors were sampled from a man aged 18 to 29 in good health.

This clone was found once. The chain uses TRBV27 and TRBJ1-5, with TRBD1 matching 8 bases. The CDR3 covers 14 residues. The germline CDR1 and CDR2 sequences are MNHEY and SMNVEV (reference sequence). Losses at the gene ends were 6 bases for V and 3 bases for J; bases not matched to a gene: 4. CDR3 bases: TGTGCCAGCAGGGGGACAGGCTACAATCAGCCCCAGCATTTT. Translating gives CASRGTGYNQPQHF.

The chain couples TRBV10-1 to TRBJ2-4, with TRBD1 matching over 9 bases. CDR1 WNHNN and CDR2 SYGVQD come from the germline V gene (reference sequence). The CDR3 contains 17 residues. V was clipped by 3 bases and J by 0 bases; unmatched bases: 6. The CDR3 protein is CASSDGGQGIAKNIQYF. The CDR3 DNA follows: TGCGCCAGCAGTGACGGTGGACAGGGGATAGCCAAAAACATTCAGTACTTC.

V is TRBV5-4 and J is TRBJ2-2; 9 positions agree with TRBD2. The CDR3 length is 16 residues. Germline trimming cut 4 bases from V and 2 bases from J; bases unmatched to any gene: 6. CDR1 and CDR2 from the germline V gene are SGHNT and YYREEE (reference sequence). As DNA, the CDR3 is TGTGCCAGCAGCACCGGGACTAGCCAAAACACCGGGGAGCTGTTTTTT. It is translated as CASSTGTSQNTGELFF.

This clone appeared once. At the DNA level, this CDR3 is encoded by other sequences in the same sample as well. This sequence joins TRBV30 and TRBJ1-1; D not resolved. The CDR3 extends over 12 amino acids. Trimming shortened V by 5 bases and J by 1 base, and 8 bases separated the two germline ends. Germline CDR1 is GTSNPN and CDR2 is SVGIG (reference sequence). The CDR3 loop is CAWSAGNTEAFF. DNA of the CDR3: TGTGCCTGGTCCGCAGGGAACACTGAAGCTTTCTTT.

The chain uses TRBV4-3 and TRBJ1-4; no definite D call. The germline CDR1 and CDR2 sequences are LGHNA and YSLEER. V was pared by 3 bases and J by 8 bases, with 13 bases between. The CDR3 is made up of 14 amino acids. CDR3 in DNA: TGCGCCAGCAGCCACCCGAGACCTGGGGAAAAACTGTTTTTT. Protein sequence: CASSHPRPGEKLFF.

This chain connects TRBV10-1 to TRBJ2-7, with TRBD1 identical over 8 bases. Looked up from germline, CDR1 is WNHNN and CDR2 is SYGVQD (reference sequence). The CDR3 extends over 14 amino acids. J was trimmed by 3 bases and V by 5 bases; bases with no gene match: 6. CDR3 loop: CASSPGTGDYEQYF. The CDR3 DNA sequence: TGCGCCAGCAGTCCCGGGACAGGAGACTACGAGCAGTACTTC.

This chain joins TRBV15 and TRBJ2-5; 9 bases agree with TRBD2. In germline, CDR1 is LNHNV, CDR2 YYDKDF (reference sequence). V was clipped by 3 bases and J by 4 bases; unmatched bases: 6. The CDR3 spans 15 residues. The CDR3 loop is CATSSSGGRVETQYF. For the CDR3, the DNA is TGTGCCACCAGCAGTAGCGGGGGAAGGGTAGAGACCCAGTACTTC.

This chain links TRBV11-2 with TRBJ2-3, with 8 bases fitting TRBD2. CDR1 and CDR2 (germline): SGHAT, FQNNGV. The CDR3 extends over 16 amino acids. V lost 4 bases to trimming and J lost 10 bases; unmatched junction nucleotides: 16. The chain's CDR3 is CASSSVAGLVFEAQYF. CDR3 DNA sequence: TGTGCCAGCAGCTCCGTAGCGGGACTAGTTTTCGAGGCGCAGTATTTT.

The gene calls are TRBV5-1 and TRBJ2-3; maybe TRBD2 (5 bases). Germline lookup yields CDR1 SGHRS and CDR2 YFSETQ. The CDR3 is 14 amino acids. V lost 7 bases to trimming and J lost 3 bases, with 15 bases between them. The CDR3 DNA reads TGCGCCAGCGCCCAAATAGCGAGGACAGATACGCAGTATTTT. Translation: CASAQIARTDTQYF. Looking up the rest from reference TRBV5-1 and TRBJ2-3 gives the full variable domain: KAGVTQTPRYLIKTRGQQVTLSCSPISGHRSVSWYQQTPGQGLQFLFEYFSETQRNKGNFPGRFSGRQFSNSRSEMNVSTLELGDSALYLCASAQIARTDTQYFGPGTRLTVL.

The chain carries TRBV5-4 and TRBJ1-3; D is possibly TRBD1 (5 bases). This CDR3 has 16 amino acids. The ends were cut back, 0 bases at V and 0 bases at J, with 10 bases in the middle. Looked up from germline, CDR1 is SGHNT and CDR2 is YYREEE (reference sequence). The CDR3 DNA sequence: TGTGCCAGCAGCTTGGTGGCGGGGGGCTCTGGAAACACCATATATTTT. It encodes CASSLVAGGSGNTIYF.